This T cell receptor (beta chain) was sequenced in a study of T cells in Graves' hyperthyroidism and ophthalmopathy. CDR3 size: 16 residues. V lost 0 bases and J lost 2; bases outside the gene matches: 3. Germline V gives CDR1 DFQATT, CDR2 SNEGSKA (reference sequence). Researchers took RNA transcripts and amplified the TCR beta CDR3 regions from them. The TCR CDR3 was amplified in a first-round RT-PCR using the HTBI primer set. From the multiplex PCR reads, TCRdb called clonotypes with MiXCR, one entry per CDR3 protein. The sample consists of some 760,000 distinct CDR3 sequences, about 15% of them appearing once.

The TCR was taken from a young woman with Graves' hyperthyroidism. The source material was blood. The chain employs TRBV20-1 and TRBJ2-1, with 11 bases aligning to TRBD2. CDR3 nucleotides: TGCAGTGCTAGAGATACTAGCGGGAGCCCCTACAATGAGCAGTTCTTC. Its protein is CSARDTSGSPYNEQFF.